This T cell receptor beta chain appears in the sequencing data of a study of CD8 T cells in Susac syndrome. CDR3 length: 14 amino acids. V was shortened by 4 bases and J by 2 bases, with 11 bases between the two germline ends. Germline V gives CDR1 SGHVS, CDR2 FQNEAQ. The authors carried out high-throughput sequencing of TCR beta. They applied it to CD8+ and CD4+ T cells obtained from blood. Treatment-naive patients with stable or active relapsing-remitting disease served as multiple sclerosis controls. RNA in amounts of about 0.45 to 1 ug was reverse transcribed with random hexamers. The amplification used immunoSEQ multiplex PCR on TCR beta CDR3; it spanned 54 Vbeta and 13 Jbeta. TCRdb passed the immunoSEQ multiplex PCR reads through MiXCR, listing each CDR3 protein once. The table lists around 280,000 distinct CDR3 sequences, 70% to 90% of them singletons. Overall study results and limits: In its TCR sequencing and HLA analysis, the study acknowledged that the number of individuals was relatively small.

This clonotype showed up just once. Antigen unknown. This TCR was recovered from a human donor with multiple sclerosis. Sequenced material: CD8+ T cells from PBMCs. The V and J genes are TRBV7-8 and TRBJ2-5; a weak D match, TRBD2 (5 bases). The CDR3 is CASSSRTQQETQYF. The CDR3 DNA sequence: TGTGCCAGCAGCTCCCGGACTCAACAAGAGACCCAGTACTTC.